A single sample gave rise to the 28 T cell receptor beta chains below, sequenced in a study of CD4+ T cells in melanoma. This table comes from immunoSEQ multiplex PCR, and its TCRdb copy is limited to in-frame clones, with some not included. The sample records 110,000 to 150,000 clones, around 90% being singletons. Receptors originate from a human donor with melanoma.

CDR3 bases: TGTGCCAGCTCGCCATCAGGTGAGCAGTTCTTC. It yields the protein CASSPSGEQFF. This sequence joins TRBV18 and TRBJ2-1, with D uncertain. The CDR3 consists of 11 residues. V was trimmed by 6 bases and J by 9 bases, leaving 9 bases between them. Per germline, CDR1 KGHSH and CDR2 LQKENI.

This chain uses TRBV27 with TRBJ2-3; D is possibly TRBD2 (6 bases). This CDR3 comprises 15 residues. Germline V CDR1 and CDR2: MNHEY, SMNVEV (reference sequence). V shed 3 bases and J shed 0 bases, with 10 bases lying between them. The CDR3 DNA sequence: TGTGCCAGCAGTTTTGGGGGGTTTAGCACAGATACGCAGTATTTT. It specifies CASSFGGFSTDTQYF.

The chain uses TRBV4-1 and TRBJ1-1; TRBD1 is a possible D gene (5 bases). The CDR3 length is 15 residues. The germline CDR1 and CDR2 sequences are MGHRA and YSYEKL. Trimming took 7 bases from V and 0 from J, leaving 15 bases between them. The CDR3 region is CASIETVTLNTEAFF. For the CDR3, the DNA is TGCGCCAGCATCGAGACAGTAACTCTGAACACTGAAGCTTTCTTT.

This chain joins TRBV19 and TRBJ1-4; 9 positions agree with TRBD1. Germline V gene lookup returns CDR1 LNHDA and CDR2 SQIVND (reference sequence). The CDR3 extends over 17 amino acids. The V and J ends lost 7 bases and 0 bases, in that order; junction bases with no gene match: 9. CDR3 sequence reads: CASTARDRGTTNEKLFF. The CDR3 nucleotides are TGTGCCAGTACCGCCCGAGACAGGGGGACAACTAATGAAAAACTGTTTTTT.

This sequence joins TRBV7-8 and TRBJ2-7; tentative D call: TRBD1 (5 bases). CDR3 length: 15 amino acids. Per the germline V gene, CDR1 is SGHVS and CDR2 is FQNEAQ. The V gene lost 2 bases and the J gene lost 2 bases, with 13 bases spanning the gap. CDR3: CASSLFSGRPYEQYF. Written as DNA, the CDR3 is TGTGCCAGCAGCTTATTTTCAGGGCGACCCTACGAGCAGTACTTC.

This chain links TRBV11-2 with TRBJ2-7; D unclear. CDR3 size: 13 residues. V was clipped by 0 bases and J by 1 base, with 4 bases between them. Germline CDR1 SGHAT, CDR2 FQNNGV. In DNA form, the CDR3 reads TGTGCCAGCAGCTTAGAGCTATCCTACGAGCAGTACTTC. It yields the protein CASSLELSYEQYF.

In regard to this clone: The CDR3 does not close with the conserved phenylalanine or tryptophan, likely indicating a read error. The limits of the CDR3 on the DNA are not certain, so only TCRdb's listed CDR3 is given. The genes are TRBV6-1 and TRBJ1-6. Germline CDR1 reads MNHNS; CDR2 reads SASEGT. The CDR3 numbers 12 amino acids, ends counted. CDR3 in amino acids: CASSDLDDPGTV.

This clone was recorded only once. The chain employs TRBV6-5 and TRBJ2-7; 11 bases match TRBD2. The CDR3 runs 15 residues. CDR1 and CDR2 (germline): MNHEY, SVGAGI. V trimming: 5 bases; J trimming: 6 bases; junction bases outside the gene matches: 9. DNA for the CDR3: TGTGCCAGCAGTACCCAACTAGCGGGGGCAGGCGAGCAGTACTTC. It codes for CASSTQLAGAGEQYF.

This chain connects TRBV6-5 to TRBJ1-4, with 8 bases fitting TRBD1. The trim removed 6 bases at V and 7 bases at J, leaving 10 bases unmatched. Per the germline V gene, CDR1 is MNHEY and CDR2 is SVGAGI. The CDR3 covers 15 residues. The CDR3 loop is CASSPRGQVREKLFF. Here the CDR3 DNA reads TGTGCCAGCAGCCCCAGGGGACAGGTTCGTGAAAAACTGTTTTTT.

As concerns this clone: In the same sample, other DNA sequences code for this CDR3. The rearrangement joins TRBV5-1 to TRBJ2-2, with D perhaps TRBD2 (5 bases). This CDR3 has 14 residues. Germline CDR1 reads SGHRS; CDR2 reads YFSETQ. Trimming pared 0 bases from V and 5 bases from J, leaving 8 bases between. The chain's CDR3 is CASSLAGETGELFF. The CDR3 nucleotides are TGCGCCAGCAGCTTGGCCGGGGAAACCGGGGAGCTGTTTTTT.

With regard to this clone: Distinct nucleotide sequences in the sample also encode this CDR3. This chain links TRBV5-1 with TRBJ1-5; unclear D gene. Trimming stripped 0 bases from V and 5 bases from J, with 9 bases between. The CDR3 spans 14 residues. Germline-derived CDR1 and CDR2 are SGHRS and YFSETQ. CDR3: CASSLAGGDQPQHF. CDR3 DNA: TGCGCCAGCAGCTTGGCTGGAGGAGATCAGCCCCAGCATTTT.

The V gene is TRBV5-1, the J gene TRBJ2-7, with TRBD2 matching over 13 bases. Germline V gives CDR1 SGHRS, CDR2 YFSETQ. V shed 3 bases and J 3 bases; nucleotides not matched to a gene: 9. The CDR3 covers 17 residues. In DNA, the CDR3 is TGCGCCAGCAGCTCATCTGGGACTAGCGGGGTAGACTACGAGCAGTACTTC. Translated: CASSSSGTSGVDYEQYF.

The chain uses TRBV11-2 and TRBJ2-1; the D gene is possibly TRBD2 (7 bases). The CDR3 has 15 amino acids. The ends were cut back, 3 bases at V and 7 bases at J, with 16 bases in the middle. The germline CDR1 and CDR2 sequences are SGHAT and FQNNGV. DNA for the CDR3: TGTGCCAGCAGCTTTGGTCGGGGGGCCTGGAATGAGCAGTTCTTC. Residues: CASSFGRGAWNEQFF.

V gene TRBV4-1 combines with J gene TRBJ1-3; D might be TRBD1 (5 bases). There are 18 residues in the CDR3. V lost 0 bases, J lost 0 bases, and 15 bases lay in between. Germline V gene data show CDR1 as MGHRA and CDR2 as YSYEKL. This CDR3 reads CASSQDWGGPVSGNTIYF. In nucleotides, the CDR3 is TGCGCCAGCAGCCAAGATTGGGGGGGTCCTGTCTCTGGAAACACCATATATTTT.

V is TRBV19 and J is TRBJ1-3; unclear D gene. This CDR3 region has 13 residues. Germline values: CDR1 LNHDA, CDR2 SQIVND (reference sequence). V was shortened by 6 bases and J by 0 bases, with 6 bases between the two germline ends. The CDR3 protein is CASRYSSGNTIYF. Written as DNA, the CDR3 is TGTGCCAGTAGATACAGCTCTGGAAACACCATATATTTT.

The chain carries TRBV10-1 and TRBJ1-3, with D hard to call. The CDR3 covers 14 residues. In germline, CDR1 is WNHNN, CDR2 SYGVQD (reference sequence). The germline V and J ends were trimmed by 4 bases and 3 bases, with 10 bases remaining between them. The CDR3: CASSAHIVGNTIYF. For the CDR3, the DNA is TGCGCCAGCAGTGCCCATATAGTTGGAAACACCATATATTTT.

V is TRBV29-1 and J is TRBJ2-2; 7 positions agree with TRBD1. The CDR3 has 12 residues. Germline V CDR1 and CDR2: SQVTM, ANQGSEA. Trimming at V came to 4 bases and at J to 6 bases, leaving 2 bases not matched to a gene. CDR3: CSVGQGAGELFF. DNA for the CDR3: TGCAGCGTTGGACAGGGAGCCGGGGAGCTGTTTTTT.

The gene calls are TRBV2 and TRBJ2-3, with no clear D. Germline values: CDR1 SNHLY, CDR2 FYNNEI. CDR3 length: 13 residues. Trimming removed 6 bases from V and 1 base from J, with 8 bases in between. In nucleotides, the CDR3 is TGTGCCAGCAGAGACATGGGCACAGATACGCAGTATTTT. Translated: CASRDMGTDTQYF.

The chain uses TRBV6-5 and TRBJ1-6; D might be TRBD1 (6 bases). From germline, CDR1 is MNHEY and CDR2 SVGAGI. The CDR3 runs to 15 residues. The germline V and J ends were trimmed by 6 bases and 7 bases, with 16 bases remaining between them. The chain's CDR3 is CASRRGQGRNSPLHF. The CDR3 nucleotides read TGTGCCAGCAGACGCGGGCAGGGGAGAAATTCACCCCTCCACTTT.

This clone was seen a handful of times. The chain joins TRBV5-1 to TRBJ1-1; D may be TRBD1 (6 bases). Germline V gene lookup returns CDR1 SGHRS and CDR2 YFSETQ. The CDR3 consists of 14 residues. V was cut by 2 bases and J by 3 bases, with 11 bases left in between. The CDR3 reads CASSFLGGDTEAFF. The CDR3 bases are TGCGCCAGCAGCTTCCTGGGGGGCGACACTGAAGCTTTCTTT. Supplemented by reference TRBV5-1 and TRBJ1-1, the full variable domain reads KAGVTQTPRYLIKTRGQQVTLSCSPISGHRSVSWYQQTPGQGLQFLFEYFSETQRNKGNFPGRFSGRQFSNSRSEMNVSTLELGDSALYLCASSFLGGDTEAFFGQGTRLTVV.

The V call is TRBV5-1, the J call TRBJ2-3; 8 nucleotides agree with TRBD2. From germline, CDR1 is SGHRS and CDR2 YFSETQ. V shed 1 base and J 2 bases; nucleotides not matched to a gene: 9. The CDR3 covers 17 residues. The CDR3 protein is CASSLKPGRGDTDTQYF. In DNA, the CDR3 is TGCGCCAGCAGCTTGAAACCGGGGCGGGGGGACACAGATACGCAGTATTTT.

The rearrangement joins TRBV11-2 to TRBJ2-7; D uncertain. Germline CDR1 SGHAT, CDR2 FQNNGV. The CDR3 spans 11 residues. V lost 4 bases to trimming and J lost 3 bases, with 4 bases between them. The CDR3 spells CASSYYYEQYF. In DNA form, the CDR3 reads TGTGCCAGCAGCTACTACTACGAGCAGTACTTC.

This sequence joins TRBV14 and TRBJ1-2; tentatively, D is TRBD1 (5 bases). Germline V gives CDR1 SGHDN, CDR2 FVKESK. The ends were cut back, 5 bases at V and 7 bases at J, with 17 bases in the middle. The CDR3 spans 14 residues. CDR3 loop: CASSYGSRRGGYTF. CDR3 nucleotides: TGTGCCAGCAGCTACGGATCCAGGAGGGGTGGCTACACCTTC.

The chain carries TRBV7-9 and TRBJ2-5; D gene ambiguous. Trimming removed 5 bases at V and 4 bases at J, with 20 bases between. Germline V gives CDR1 SEHNR, CDR2 FQNEAQ (reference sequence). The CDR3 covers 16 residues. The CDR3: CASSPNGPGNRETQYF. The CDR3 coding sequence is TGTGCCAGCAGCCCGAATGGGCCAGGAAATCGAGAGACCCAGTACTTC.

The gene calls are TRBV19 and TRBJ1-1; tentatively, D is TRBD1 (6 bases). Per the germline V gene, CDR1 is LNHDA and CDR2 is SQIVND (reference sequence). Deletions cut 4 bases from V and 1 base from J, with 7 bases between. The CDR3 is 13 amino acids. The DNA for the CDR3 is TGTGCCAGTAGTAGGGGGCGGAACACTGAAGCTTTCTTT. Its protein is CASSRGRNTEAFF.

This chain connects TRBV2 to TRBJ2-1; 8 nucleotides align to TRBD2. Germline V lookup: CDR1 SNHLY, CDR2 FYNNEI. The CDR3 is made up of 16 amino acids. V lost 10 bases and J lost 7; bases outside the gene matches: 18. CDR3 sequence reads: CATGSGGAPYKNEQFF. CDR3 nucleotide sequence: TGTGCCACCGGGTCGGGGGGGGCTCCTTATAAGAATGAGCAGTTCTTC.

The chain links TRBV5-1 to TRBJ2-5, with 8 bases that match TRBD2. The V gene end was trimmed by 5 bases and the J gene end by 4 bases; junction bases not matched to a gene: 13. Germline V gene sequence: CDR1 SGHRS, CDR2 YFSETQ. The CDR3 contains 16 residues. CDR3 region: CASSLQAGVRRETQYF. In DNA, the CDR3 is TGCGCCAGCAGTTTACAAGCGGGGGTGAGAAGAGAGACCCAGTACTTC.

The count of this clone is one. The DNA of the CDR3 is TGTGCCAGTAGAGTCAGAGGACAGGGGGCGCGCGGCCCTGAAGCTTTCTTT. Protein: CASRVRGQGARGPEAFF. The chain employs TRBV19 and TRBJ1-1, with 11 bases identical to TRBD1. Germline V CDR1 and CDR2: LNHDA, SQIVND (reference sequence). This CDR3 region has 17 residues. The trim removed 6 bases at V and 6 bases at J, leaving 15 bases unmatched.